Each of the 16 T cell receptor beta chains below was sequenced from the same sample in a study of blood T cell repertoires in COVID-19. The assay was immunoSEQ multiplex PCR, and TCRdb's table has in-frame clones only and misses some. Of roughly 260,000 clones in the sample, approximately 90% were seen once. Input material: PBMCs or T cells enriched from blood (not recorded which). The origin of the receptors is a human donor in a cohort exposed to, infected with or recovered from COVID-19 (not recorded which). The donor label of this sample is uncertain.

The CDR3 here is CASSTGRAPRDYGYTF. In DNA form, the CDR3 reads TGTGCCAGCAGCACAGGTAGGGCGCCCAGAGACTATGGCTACACCTTC. The V gene is TRBV5-4, the J gene TRBJ1-2, with D perhaps TRBD1 (5 bases). The CDR3 spans 16 residues. V was clipped by 4 bases and J by 3 bases, with 19 bases between them. Germline V gives CDR1 SGHNT, CDR2 YYREEE (reference sequence).

The chain is built from TRBV7-2 and TRBJ1-6, with a possible D match to TRBD1 (6 bases). Germline CDR1 SGHTA, CDR2 FQGNSA. CDR3 length: 19 residues. The germline V and J ends were trimmed by 0 bases and 7 bases, with 22 bases remaining between them. CDR3 residues: CASSLAVGVRGGSNSPLHF. The DNA for the CDR3 is TGTGCCAGCAGCTTAGCGGTGGGGGTTAGGGGGGGCTCGAATTCACCCCTCCACTTT.

The chain is built from TRBV19 and TRBJ1-2; perhaps TRBD1 as D (5 bases). Trimming pared 6 bases from V and 8 bases from J, leaving 16 bases between. Germline-derived CDR1 and CDR2 are LNHDA and SQIVND (reference sequence). The CDR3 sequence is 13 residues long. The CDR3: CASSFGTAGGYTF. The CDR3 bases are TGTGCCAGTAGCTTTGGGACGGCGGGAGGCTACACCTTC.

The J gene is TRBJ2-1, the V gene TRBV27; 7 bases map to TRBD1. Looked up from germline, CDR1 is MNHEY and CDR2 is SMNVEV (reference sequence). The CDR3 extends over 15 amino acids. V lost 4 bases to trimming and J lost 4 bases; unmatched junction nucleotides: 7. The CDR3 DNA follows: TGTGCCAGCAGTTCTACCGGGACAGCTTACAATGAGCAGTTCTTC. This gives the protein CASSSTGTAYNEQFF.

As concerns this clone: Other DNA variants within this sample encode the same CDR3. The chain combines TRBV14 with TRBJ2-7, with a weak D call TRBD2 (6 bases). V lost 1 base to trimming and J lost 2 bases, with 9 bases between them. The CDR3 runs to 14 residues. Germline loops: CDR1 SGHDN, CDR2 FVKESK. As DNA, the CDR3 is TGTGCCAGCAGCCAAGTCTCGGGGGCCTACGAGCAGTACTTC. This encodes CASSQVSGAYEQYF.

V is TRBV2 and J is TRBJ1-6; possibly TRBD1 for D (6 bases). The CDR3 loop spans 14 amino acids. Between the trimmed V and J ends, which lost 7 bases and 6 bases, there was a span of 13 bases. CDR1 SNHLY and CDR2 FYNNEI come from the germline V gene. This CDR3 reads CASIGQLFNSPLHF. The CDR3 DNA follows: TGTGCCAGCATAGGACAGTTATTTAATTCACCCCTCCACTTT.

Here the CDR3 DNA reads TGTGCCAGCTCACCAAGGGACAGAACCGATCAGCCCCAGCATTTT. This gives the protein CASSPRDRTDQPQHF. The J gene is TRBJ1-5, the V gene TRBV18; 7 bases map to TRBD1. Germline V lookup: CDR1 KGHSH, CDR2 LQKENI. Trimming cost V 2 bases and J 5 bases; bases outside gene matches: 6. The CDR3 loop spans 15 amino acids.

The V call is TRBV4-1, the J call TRBJ1-4; 7 bases agree with TRBD1. The CDR3 is 16 residues long. Trimming took 1 base from V and 10 from J; bases not matched to a gene: 12. Germline lookup yields CDR1 MGHRA and CDR2 YSYEKL. CDR3 bases: TGCGCCAGCAGCCAAGGCTTAAAGGGGGCAACAAGAAAACTGTTTTTT. Protein product: CASSQGLKGATRKLFF.

V gene TRBV4-3 combines with J gene TRBJ2-7; a possible D gene is TRBD2 (5 bases). The length of the CDR3 is 13 residues. Trimming took off 1 base at V and 5 bases at J, with 9 bases between the two ends. Germline V gene sequence: CDR1 LGHNA, CDR2 YSLEER. This chain's CDR3 is CASSQVRGDEQYF. The DNA for the CDR3 is TGCGCCAGCAGCCAAGTTCGGGGTGACGAGCAGTACTTC.

The chain carries TRBV10-1 and TRBJ1-6; D gene uncertain. Trimming left V 8 bases short and J 7 bases short, with 18 bases between. The CDR3 is made up of 15 amino acids. Germline-derived CDR1 and CDR2 are WNHNN and SYGVQD (reference sequence). The CDR3 loop reads CASPRFRRENSPLHF. CDR3 sequence (DNA): TGCGCCAGCCCCCGATTTCGGAGGGAAAATTCACCCCTCCACTTT.

This clone has just one count. V is TRBV29-1 and J is TRBJ1-2; 10 nucleotides agree with TRBD1. Germline V CDR1 and CDR2: SQVTM, ANQGSEA. V lost 7 bases, J lost 4 bases, and 3 bases stayed unmatched. CDR3 length: 12 residues. The CDR3 nucleotides are TGCAGCGCCCGGGACAGGGGCTATGGCTACACCTTC. This gives the protein CSARDRGYGYTF.

This clone was recorded only once. The chain carries TRBV18 and TRBJ1-1; D not certain. Germline lookup yields CDR1 KGHSH and CDR2 LQKENI. The CDR3 contains 14 residues. The germline V and J ends were trimmed by 3 bases and 3 bases, with 11 bases remaining between them. The CDR3 is CASSPVDSDTEAFF. Written as DNA, the CDR3 is TGTGCCAGCTCACCGGTCGATAGCGACACTGAAGCTTTCTTT.

The gene calls are TRBV7-9 and TRBJ1-3; 8 nucleotides align to TRBD1. The CDR3 runs to 16 residues. The germline V gene encodes CDR1 SEHNR and CDR2 FQNEAQ (reference sequence). Germline trimming cut 1 base from V and 2 bases from J; bases unmatched to any gene: 4. CDR3 protein: CASSLGPTGAGNTIYF. For the CDR3, the DNA is TGTGCCAGCAGCTTAGGTCCGACAGGGGCTGGAAACACCATATATTTT.

The genes are TRBV6-4 and TRBJ2-2, with D tentatively TRBD1 (6 bases). Trimming shortened V by 4 bases and J by 0 bases, and 9 bases separated the two germline ends. The CDR3 extends over 15 amino acids. Germline CDR1 is MRHNA and CDR2 is SNTAGT. The CDR3 DNA follows: TGTGCCAGCAGTGCCCAGGGGCCGAACACCGGGGAGCTGTTTTTT. Amino acids: CASSAQGPNTGELFF.

This chain connects TRBV12-5 to TRBJ2-1, with D hard to call. Germline CDR1 reads LGHNT; CDR2 reads FRNRAP. Trimming took off 0 bases at V and 7 bases at J, with 13 bases between the two ends. The CDR3 loop spans 15 amino acids. CDR3 region: CASGLVPLDYNEQFF. Here the CDR3 DNA reads TGTGCTAGTGGTTTGGTACCTCTAGATTATAATGAGCAGTTCTTC.

This chain connects TRBV3-1 (or the pseudogene TRBV3-2) to TRBJ1-2; 7 bases line up with TRBD1. Germline V gene data show CDR1 as LGHDT and CDR2 as YNNKEL (reference sequence). The CDR3 has 12 amino acids. With V trimmed by 4 bases and J by 9 bases, 5 bases remained unmatched. The DNA for the CDR3 is TGTGCCAGCAGCCTAGACAGGGTCCGCTACACCTTC. Translating it yields CASSLDRVRYTF.